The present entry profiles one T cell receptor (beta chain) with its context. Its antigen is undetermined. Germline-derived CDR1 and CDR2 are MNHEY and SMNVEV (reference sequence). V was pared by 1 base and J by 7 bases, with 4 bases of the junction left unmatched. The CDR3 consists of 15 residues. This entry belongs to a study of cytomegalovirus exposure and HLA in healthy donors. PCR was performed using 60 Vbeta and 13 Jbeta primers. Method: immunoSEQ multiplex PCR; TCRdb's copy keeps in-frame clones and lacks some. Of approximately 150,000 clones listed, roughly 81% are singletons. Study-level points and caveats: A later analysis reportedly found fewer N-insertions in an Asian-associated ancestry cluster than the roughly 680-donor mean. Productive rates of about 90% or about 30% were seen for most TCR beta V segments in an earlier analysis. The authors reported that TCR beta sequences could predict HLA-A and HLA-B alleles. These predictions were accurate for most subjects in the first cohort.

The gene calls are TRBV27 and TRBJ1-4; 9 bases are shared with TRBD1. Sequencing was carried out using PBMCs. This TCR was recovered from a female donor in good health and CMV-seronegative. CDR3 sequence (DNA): TGTGCCAGCAGTTTATGGGGACAGGGCAGTGAAAAACTGTTTTTT. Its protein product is CASSLWGQGSEKLFF.